This TCR beta chain was obtained from a study of shared clonotypes between healthy human individuals. Study information: Samples came from a couple of female and a few male donors aged 18 to 49.

The CDR3 runs 16 residues. The junction had 8 bases not matched to a gene; V was cut back by 2 bases and J by 6 bases. From germline, CDR1 is LNHNV and CDR2 YYDKDF (reference sequence). Sequencing used immunoSEQ multiplex PCR; TCRdb keeps in-frame clones, though not all of them. The data hold 2.3 million or so clones, with 85% to 95% observed a single time. The rearrangement links TRBV15 to TRBJ2-4, with TRBD1 matching over 9 bases. The sequence was collected from a man aged 18-30 years in good health. Some clones in this sample may be carry-over from other donors' samples. The sequencing sample was made of naive CD4+ T cells from PBMCs. Subset defined: CD45RA+ positively selected. The CDR3 nucleotides are TGTGCCACCAGCAGAAATCCGGGACAGGGTGGAAACATTCAGTACTTC. Translated: CATSRNPGQGGNIQYF.